Presented here are 9 T cell receptor beta chains from one specimen sequenced in a study of OX40 agonist ivuxolimab in advanced cancers. The library was obtained by the immunoSEQ multiplex PCR assay. Drawn from immuneACCESS, this table holds only the in-frame rearrangements with V and J called that TCRdb kept. Clones are partly lost; checked studies trace under half to an unresolved V gene and leave the rest unexplained. The table for this sample lists 55,000 to 70,000 clones; 80% to 85% of them were counted only once. The ten largest clones capture approximately 11% of the sample. Sequences were derived from CD4+ or CD8+ T cells sorted from blood, sampled in a trial of the OX40 agonist ivuxolimab. The receptors come from an adult with an advanced solid tumor such as melanoma, head and neck, liver or kidney cancer.

As for this clone: Other DNA sequences from this sample encode an identical CDR3 as well. This rearrangement joins TRBV7-2 to TRBJ2-6, with D unclear. V was cut by 6 bases and J by 1 base, with 7 bases left in between. The CDR3 has 14 amino acids. Per germline, CDR1 SGHTA and CDR2 FQGNSA. In DNA form, the CDR3 reads TGTGCCAGCAGTCTCGGATCTGGGGCCAACGTCCTGACTTTC. Its protein is CASSLGSGANVLTF.

This clone was observed once. The rearrangement links TRBV2 to TRBJ2-1; the D is unclear. The V gene lost 8 bases and the J gene lost 4 bases, with 6 bases spanning the gap. Germline loops: CDR1 SNHLY, CDR2 FYNNEI. There are 11 residues in the CDR3. CDR3 sequence: CASLGYNEQFF. DNA for the CDR3: TGTGCCAGCTTGGGTTACAATGAGCAGTTCTTC.

Only a few counts were recorded for this clone. The chain links TRBV7-9 to TRBJ2-1; the match to TRBD1 covers 7 bases. This CDR3 is 14 amino acids long. Germline values: CDR1 SEHNR, CDR2 FQNEAQ (reference sequence). V lost 6 bases to trimming and J lost 4 bases; unmatched junction nucleotides: 6. The CDR3 DNA follows: TGTGCCAGCAGTAGACAGGGTGCTTACAATGAGCAGTTCTTC. Its protein is CASSRQGAYNEQFF. Based on the CDR3 plus reference TRBV7-9 and TRBJ2-1, the full variable domain is DTGVSQNPRHKITKRGQNVTFRCDPISEHNRLYWYRQTLGQGPEFLTYFQNEAQLEKSRLLSDRFSAERPKGSFSTLEIQRTEQGDSAMYLCASSRQGAYNEQFFGPGTRLTVL.

The chain recombines TRBV10-2 with TRBJ2-5; 9 nucleotides align to TRBD2. The CDR3 length is 14 residues. V lost 6 bases to trimming and J lost 2 bases; unmatched junction nucleotides: 4. Germline CDR1 is WSHSY and CDR2 is SAAADI. This CDR3 reads CASSEGLAQETQYF. For the CDR3, the DNA is TGCGCCAGCAGCGAGGGACTAGCTCAAGAGACCCAGTACTTC.

The CDR3 DNA sequence: TGTGCCAGCAGTGGGTACCGGCATGGGGAGCAGTACGTC. Its protein product is CASSGYRHGEQYV. The chain links TRBV6-1 to TRBJ2-7; D is ambiguous. The CDR3 sequence is 13 residues long. Per the germline V gene, CDR1 is MNHNS and CDR2 is SASEGT. The germline V and J ends were trimmed by 4 bases and 7 bases, with 14 bases remaining between them.

The V call is TRBV9, the J call TRBJ2-2; D ambiguous. Per the germline V gene, CDR1 is SGDLS and CDR2 is YYNGEE. The V end was cut by 1 base, the J end by 1 base, with 8 bases between. This CDR3 spans 15 amino acids. The chain's CDR3 is CASSVSERNTGELFF. The CDR3 DNA sequence: TGTGCCAGCAGCGTATCCGAGCGGAACACCGGGGAGCTGTTTTTT.

This clone was counted once. The V call is TRBV5-1, the J call TRBJ1-2; 7 bases are a match to TRBD1. Germline-derived CDR1 and CDR2 are SGHRS and YFSETQ. The CDR3 is 13 residues long. Unmatched junction bases numbered 4, after V lost 3 bases and J lost 5 bases. DNA of the CDR3: TGCGCCAGCAGCTCCCAGGGACAGTATGGCTACACCTTC. Translation: CASSSQGQYGYTF.

The CDR3 bases are TGTGCCAGCAGCCCGCCTTCCGATGAGCAGTTCTTC. Protein sequence: CASSPPSDEQFF. This rearrangement joins TRBV7-3 to TRBJ2-1, with D uncertain. The CDR3 sequence is 12 residues long. V lost 5 bases and J 8 bases, leaving 10 bases between the germline ends. From germline, CDR1 is SGHTA and CDR2 FQGTGA.

The chain uses TRBV28 and TRBJ2-1, with unresolved D. The V gene lost 6 bases and the J gene lost 0 bases, with 15 bases spanning the gap. Germline loops: CDR1 MDHEN, CDR2 SYDVKM. The CDR3 covers 16 residues. DNA for the CDR3: TGTGCCAGCAGGGGTGCTCGAGCTAGCTCCTACAATGAGCAGTTCTTC. It codes for CASRGARASSYNEQFF.